The 32 T cell receptor beta chains below all came from one sample that was sequenced in a study of blood T cell repertoires in COVID-19. Libraries were prepared by immunoSEQ multiplex PCR; TCRdb keeps only in-frame clonotypes and omits some of them. This table holds tens of thousands of clones, roughly 80% found once. Sequencing used peripheral blood. All receptors come from a man aged 50-59 years with active COVID-19.

This clone was recorded once. The chain has TRBV5-4 and TRBJ2-5, with 11 bases aligning to TRBD2. Germline values: CDR1 SGHNT, CDR2 YYREEE (reference sequence). CDR3 size: 15 residues. Unmatched junction bases numbered 6, after V lost 3 bases and J lost 5 bases. CDR3 in amino acids: CASSYIAGGTETQYF. CDR3 coding DNA: TGTGCCAGCAGCTATATAGCGGGGGGGACGGAGACCCAGTACTTC.

The chain combines TRBV7-8 with TRBJ1-6; TRBD1 matches 7 bases. The V gene end was trimmed by 3 bases and the J gene end by 8 bases; junction bases not matched to a gene: 7. The CDR3 covers 15 residues. Germline V gene data show CDR1 as SGHVS and CDR2 as FQNEAQ. The CDR3 loop reads CASSLTGNFDSPLHF. In nucleotides, the CDR3 is TGTGCCAGCAGCTTGACAGGGAATTTTGATTCACCCCTCCACTTT.

V usage is TRBV24-1 and J usage is TRBJ2-2; perhaps TRBD1 as D (5 bases). The ends were cut back, 7 bases at V and 4 bases at J, with 6 bases in the middle. The CDR3 spans 12 residues. Germline V CDR1 and CDR2: KGHDR, SFDVKD. This CDR3 is CATRGATGELFF. The CDR3 nucleotides are TGTGCCACCAGAGGGGCCACCGGGGAGCTGTTTTTT.

The V gene is TRBV11-2, the J gene TRBJ2-7; a possible D gene is TRBD1 (6 bases). Germline CDR1 and CDR2: SGHAT and FQNNGV. Between the trimmed V and J ends, which lost 5 bases and 1 base, there was a span of 12 bases. CDR3 length equals 14 residues. This chain's CDR3 is CASSPRTGSYEQYF. The CDR3 region has the DNA TGTGCCAGCAGCCCGCGAACAGGGTCCTACGAGCAGTACTTC. The variable domain in full, completed from reference TRBV11-2 and TRBJ2-7, reads EAGVAQSPRYKIIEKRQSVAFWCNPISGHATLYWYQQILGQGPKLLIQFQNNGVVDDSQLPKDRFSAERLKGVDSTLKIQPAKLEDSAVYLCASSPRTGSYEQYFGPGTRLTVT.

This sequence joins TRBV7-2 and TRBJ2-5; 8 nucleotides align to TRBD2. V was pared by 5 bases and J by 5 bases, with 10 bases of the junction left unmatched. CDR3 size: 15 residues. Germline values: CDR1 SGHTA, CDR2 FQGNSA. This chain's CDR3 is CASSAPGLEEETQYF. The CDR3 DNA reads as TGTGCCAGCAGCGCCCCGGGACTAGAGGAGGAGACCCAGTACTTC.

V usage is TRBV7-2 and J usage is TRBJ1-1; tentative D call: TRBD1 (5 bases). Germline CDR1 reads SGHTA; CDR2 reads FQGNSA. The CDR3 spans 16 residues. Trimming took off 0 bases at V and 6 bases at J, with 17 bases between the two ends. The CDR3 DNA is TGTGCCAGCAGCTTAGCCCCCCCTCAGGGAGGTTCTGAAGCTTTCTTT. It translates to CASSLAPPQGGSEAFF.

This clone showed up just once. The chain recombines TRBV27 with TRBJ2-3, with D unclear. With 2 bases removed from V and 5 bases from J, the gap between germline ends came to 11 bases. The CDR3 extends over 14 amino acids. The germline V gene has CDR1 MNHEY and CDR2 SMNVEV (reference sequence). DNA for the CDR3: TGTGCCAGCAGTTTACATACGCCGAGAGATACGCAGTATTTT. This encodes CASSLHTPRDTQYF.

Only one count was recorded for this clone. The genes are TRBV5-8 and TRBJ2-3; 10 bases are a match to TRBD1. Trimming cost V 5 bases and J 4 bases; bases outside gene matches: 7. The CDR3 sequence is 15 residues long. The germline V gene has CDR1 SGHTS and CDR2 YDEGEE. DNA for the CDR3: TGTGCCAGCAGGAAGGGACAGGGGTTTGCAGATACGCAGTATTTT. It is translated as CASRKGQGFADTQYF.

V usage is TRBV11-2 and J usage is TRBJ2-1; TRBD1 aligns across 9 bases. The length of the CDR3 is 14 residues. Losses at the gene ends were 6 bases for V and 7 bases for J; bases not matched to a gene: 7. Germline loops: CDR1 SGHAT, CDR2 FQNNGV. The CDR3 DNA sequence: TGTGCCAGCAGGGGACAGGGATTGATGAATGAGCAGTTCTTC. Protein product: CASRGQGLMNEQFF.

This chain uses TRBV10-2 with TRBJ1-1, with unresolved D. The germline V and J ends were trimmed by 2 bases and 0 bases, with 7 bases remaining between them. CDR1 is WSHSY and CDR2 is SAAADI in the germline V gene. The CDR3 contains 14 residues. Here the CDR3 reads CASSEHSLNTEAFF. CDR3 DNA: TGCGCCAGCAGTGAGCACAGTTTGAACACTGAAGCTTTCTTT.

This chain links TRBV20-1 with TRBJ2-7, with D perhaps TRBD2 (6 bases). This CDR3 has 14 residues. Per germline, CDR1 DFQATT and CDR2 SNEGSKA (reference sequence). V lost 3 bases and J 7 bases, leaving 19 bases between the germline ends. For the CDR3, the DNA is TGCAGTGCTAGTCCGGAGGGCAGCGTAAGGGAGCAGTACTTC. It translates to CSASPEGSVREQYF.

The genes are TRBV7-6 and TRBJ2-3; D not resolved. Trimming pared 5 bases from V and 6 bases from J, leaving 9 bases between. The CDR3 loop spans 12 amino acids. Germline assignment: CDR1 SGHVS and CDR2 FNYEAQ. The DNA for the CDR3 is TGTGCCAGCAGCCCATTGGAGGATACGCAGTATTTT. This gives the protein CASSPLEDTQYF.

V gene TRBV21-1 combines with J gene TRBJ2-1; the table's D gene call, TRBD1, was not cross checked with the DNA. TRBV21-1 corresponds to a pseudogene. CDR3 length: 15 amino acids. CDR3 sequence (DNA): TGTGCCAGCAGCAAAGGGGACAGGGAAAACAATGAGCAGTTCTTC. This encodes CASSKGDRENNEQFF.

This clone has more than one count but fewer than ten. The chain carries TRBV7-5 and TRBJ2-5; TRBD2 was called by the table and not checked on the DNA. TRBV7-5 is designated a pseudogene. The CDR3 length is 16 residues. CDR3 residues: CVRSWPPRGDSETQYF. The CDR3 nucleotides read TGTGTCAGAAGCTGGCCCCCCCGGGGGGATTCCGAGACCCAGTACTTC.

The rearrangement uses TRBV11-3 and TRBJ2-2, with 8 bases matching TRBD1. The germline V gene encodes CDR1 SGHNT and CDR2 YENEEA. The V gene end was trimmed by 3 bases and the J gene end by 3 bases; junction bases not matched to a gene: 0. CDR3 length: 14 residues. CDR3 amino acids: CASSLTGDTGELFF. For the CDR3, the DNA is TGTGCCAGCAGCTTGACAGGGGACACCGGGGAGCTGTTTTTT.

The chain combines TRBV12-5 with TRBJ1-4, with D tentatively TRBD1 (5 bases). This CDR3 contains 17 residues. CDR1 and CDR2 from the germline V gene are LGHNT and FRNRAP. The germline V and J ends were trimmed by 2 bases and 7 bases, with 20 bases remaining between them. In DNA, the CDR3 is TGTGCTAGTGGTTTGACTCGAATAACAGGACTATTTGAAAAACTGTTTTTT. It specifies CASGLTRITGLFEKLFF.

This chain links TRBV3-1 (or the pseudogene TRBV3-2) with TRBJ2-7; 10 bases are shared with TRBD2. With 4 bases clipped from V and 2 bases from J, the junction kept 8 bases outside the gene matches. The CDR3 extends over 16 amino acids. Germline V gene data show CDR1 as LGHDT and CDR2 as YNNKEL (reference sequence). The CDR3 DNA sequence: TGTGCCAGCAGCCCTCGATTAGCGGGGGGCACCTACGAGCAGTACTTC. Its protein product is CASSPRLAGGTYEQYF.

The J gene is TRBJ1-5, the V gene TRBV12-3 or TRBV12-4; unclear D gene. Trimming removed 4 bases at V and 5 bases at J, with 6 bases between. The CDR3 has 12 residues. CDR3 nucleotides: TGTGCCAGCAGTTCCGGAGATCAGCCCCAGCATTTT. This codes for CASSSGDQPQHF.

The chain couples TRBV23-1 to TRBJ2-1; D gene uncertain. TRBV23-1 is recorded as an ORF, its role being uncertain. Trimming removed 11 bases from V and 3 bases from J, with 14 bases in between. The CDR3 has 13 amino acids. In DNA, the CDR3 is TGCGCCTCCCGAGCCTCTTTCTACAATGAGCAGTTCTTC. Amino acids: CASRASFYNEQFF.

V gene TRBV3-1 (or the pseudogene TRBV3-2) combines with J gene TRBJ2-3; TRBD1 matches at 11 bases. The V gene end was trimmed by 3 bases and the J gene end by 0 bases; junction bases not matched to a gene: 8. The CDR3 contains 18 residues. Germline V gene data show CDR1 as LGHDT and CDR2 as YNNKEL (reference sequence). In DNA form, the CDR3 reads TGTGCCAGCAGCCAGGACTGGACAGGGGGCACGAGCACAGATACGCAGTATTTT. Amino acids: CASSQDWTGGTSTDTQYF.

V is TRBV5-4 and J is TRBJ2-2; 9 bases fit TRBD1. The CDR3 has 15 residues. CDR1 and CDR2 (germline): SGHNT, YYREEE (reference sequence). Trimming at V came to 2 bases and at J to 3 bases, leaving 2 bases not matched to a gene. Here the CDR3 reads CASSFGQGYTGELFF. The CDR3 nucleotides read TGTGCCAGCAGCTTCGGACAGGGGTACACCGGGGAGCTGTTTTTT. Full variable domain (outside the CDR3, taken from reference TRBV5-4 and TRBJ2-2): ETGVTQSPTHLIKTRGQQVTLRCSSQSGHNTVSWYQQALGQGPQFIFQYYREEENGRGNFPPRFSGLQFPNYSSELNVNALELDDSALYLCASSFGQGYTGELFFGEGSRLTVL.

The rearrangement links TRBV5-4 to TRBJ2-1, with 8 nucleotides matching TRBD2. The CDR3 length is 16 residues. Germline lookup yields CDR1 SGHNT and CDR2 YYREEE (reference sequence). Trimming at V came to 3 bases and at J to 3 bases, leaving 8 bases not matched to a gene. CDR3 bases: TGTGCCAGCAGCTGGGGGGGACTAGGATTCTACAATGAGCAGTTCTTC. The encoded protein is CASSWGGLGFYNEQFF.

The chain's CDR3 is CASSIVGFRGEQFF. CDR3 in DNA: TGTGCCAGTAGTATAGTAGGGTTCCGGGGTGAGCAGTTCTTC. The V gene is TRBV19, the J gene TRBJ2-1; weak D call: TRBD2 (5 bases). V dropped 1 base and J dropped 9 bases, with 13 bases sitting between them. The CDR3 is made up of 14 amino acids. CDR1 and CDR2 from the germline V gene are LNHDA and SQIVND (reference sequence).

The chain carries TRBV7-9 and TRBJ2-7; TRBD2 is a possible D gene (5 bases). CDR1 and CDR2 from the germline V gene are SEHNR and FQNEAQ (reference sequence). Trimming took off 8 bases at V and 2 bases at J, with 13 bases between the two ends. This CDR3 contains 13 residues. The CDR3: CASAPRGTYEQYF. The CDR3 coding sequence is TGTGCCAGCGCCCCTCGGGGTACCTACGAGCAGTACTTC. Looking up the rest from reference TRBV7-9 and TRBJ2-7 gives the full variable domain: DTGVSQNPRHKITKRGQNVTFRCDPISEHNRLYWYRQTLGQGPEFLTYFQNEAQLEKSRLLSDRFSAERPKGSFSTLEIQRTEQGDSAMYLCASAPRGTYEQYFGPGTRLTVT.

The V gene is TRBV7-2, the J gene TRBJ1-2; no firm D call. The V end was cut by 5 bases, the J end by 5 bases, with 12 bases between. Per germline, CDR1 SGHTA and CDR2 FQGNSA. The CDR3 length is 13 residues. This CDR3 reads CASSQLTEYGYTF. CDR3 nucleotides: TGTGCCAGCAGCCAATTAACAGAATATGGCTACACCTTC.

This clone has just one count. The genes are TRBV12-3 or TRBV12-4 and TRBJ1-2, with TRBD1 matching over 8 bases. Trimming took 7 bases from V and 8 from J; bases not matched to a gene: 9. The CDR3 loop spans 13 amino acids. The DNA of the CDR3 is TGTGCCAGCACCGTTACAGGGGGTAGAGGCTACACCTTC. This translates into CASTVTGGRGYTF.

The CDR3: CASSQPRGGAQPYEQYF. In nucleotides, the CDR3 is TGCGCCAGCAGCCAACCACGGGGGGGGGCGCAACCGTACGAGCAGTACTTC. The chain employs TRBV4-1 and TRBJ2-7; 8 bases agree with TRBD2. Losses at the gene ends were 2 bases for V and 4 bases for J; bases not matched to a gene: 13. The CDR3 sequence is 17 residues long. Per the germline V gene, CDR1 is MGHRA and CDR2 is YSYEKL.

The chain recombines TRBV9 with TRBJ2-5; perhaps TRBD2 as D (5 bases). Germline V gene data show CDR1 as SGDLS and CDR2 as YYNGEE. V gave up 0 bases and J gave up 7 bases, with 10 bases separating them. This CDR3 region has 13 residues. This chain's CDR3 is CASSVGSSGTQYF. The CDR3 DNA follows: TGTGCCAGCAGCGTAGGATCCAGCGGGACCCAGTACTTC.

V usage is TRBV27 and J usage is TRBJ1-2, with D uncertain. Germline CDR1 reads MNHEY; CDR2 reads SMNVEV (reference sequence). Trimming removed 3 bases from V and 5 bases from J, with 13 bases in between. The CDR3 has 14 amino acids. Here the CDR3 reads CASSFLAGQYGYTF. CDR3 nucleotide sequence: TGTGCCAGCAGTTTCCTGGCAGGTCAATATGGCTACACCTTC.

The gene calls are TRBV7-2 and TRBJ2-1, with D possibly matching TRBD1 (6 bases). The germline V gene encodes CDR1 SGHTA and CDR2 FQGNSA. This CDR3 spans 16 amino acids. The V end lost 4 bases, the J end lost 2 bases, and 15 bases lay between the germline ends. This CDR3 reads CASSWLGTSTYNEQFF. The CDR3, as DNA: TGTGCCAGCAGCTGGCTCGGGACATCGACCTACAATGAGCAGTTCTTC.

The sample holds one count of this clone. The chain has TRBV13 and TRBJ2-7, with D perhaps TRBD1 (5 bases). Per germline, CDR1 PRHDT and CDR2 FYEKMQ (reference sequence). The CDR3 totals 16 residues. V gave up 5 bases and J gave up 1 base, with 18 bases separating them. The CDR3 DNA reads TGTGCCAGCAGCCCCCGTTGGACACCAGAATCCTACGAGCAGTACTTC. Translating gives CASSPRWTPESYEQYF.

This chain connects TRBV4-3 to TRBJ2-3; tentative D call: TRBD2 (5 bases). CDR1 LGHNA and CDR2 YSLEER come from the germline V gene. The CDR3 consists of 15 residues. The V end was cut by 0 bases, the J end by 2 bases, with 9 bases between. Here the CDR3 DNA reads TGCGCCAGCAGCCAAGATTGGACTCACACAGATACGCAGTATTTT. Its translation: CASSQDWTHTDTQYF.